The rows below give T cell receptor beta chains drawn from one sample of a study of CD8+ T cells in alopecia areata. Assay used: immunoSEQ multiplex PCR; TCRdb lists only in-frame clones, some missing. The sample records about 110,000 clones, 50% to 70% being singletons. What was sequenced was NKG2D-low CD8+ T cells sorted from blood. These receptors originate from a human donor with alopecia areata. CDR3s include the opening cysteine and the closing phenylalanine or tryptophan. A D gene is named only where the DNA matches it firmly. Part of the rows lack a size; the others show once, few, many or a class for expanded clones.

abundance	j_gene	d_gene	v_gene	CDR3nt	CDR3aa
.	TRBJ2-7	.	TRBV11-2	TGTGCCAGCAGCCCAGAGATTACCTACGAGCAGTACTTC	CASSPEITYEQYF
.	TRBJ2-3	TRBD2	TRBV19	TGTGCCAGTAGCCCGGTAGCGGGAGGGGCAGATACGCAGTATTTT	CASSPVAGGADTQYF
.	TRBJ2-1	.	TRBV11-2	TGTGCCAGCAGCTTAGATCAACCAACTAGTTCTCATGAGCAGTTCTTC	CASSLDQPTSSHEQFF
.	TRBJ1-1	.	TRBV5-1	TGCGCCAGCAGCTTGTGGAGGGGCAGCAACACTGAAGCTTTCTTT	CASSLWRGSNTEAFF
.	TRBJ2-1	.	TRBV11-2	TGTGCCAGCAGCTCGGAGAGGGAGCAGTTCTTC	CASSSEREQFF
.	TRBJ2-2	.	TRBV13	TGTGCCAGCAGCTTACCGCACACCGGGGAGCTGTTTTTT	CASSLPHTGELFF
many	TRBJ2-7	TRBD1	TRBV19	TGTGCCAGTAGTATCGGGACAGGGGCCTACGAGCAGTACTTC	CASSIGTGAYEQYF
few	TRBJ2-7	.	TRBV28	TGTGCCAGCAGTATAACCTACGAGCAGTACTTC	CASSITYEQYF
.	TRBJ2-7	.	TRBV7-9	TGTGCCAGCAGCTCGGGGACGGCTAGCTCCTACGAGCAGTACTTC	CASSSGTASSYEQYF
.	TRBJ2-7	.	TRBV11-2	TGTGCCAGCAGCTTAGGGGCTGCCTCCTACGAGCAGTACTTC	CASSLGAASYEQYF
.	TRBJ2-7	TRBD2	TRBV15	TGTGCCACCAGCAGGGGGACTAGCGGACTCGAGCAGTACTTC	CATSRGTSGLEQYF
.	TRBJ2-2	TRBD2	TRBV5-6	TGTGCCAGCAGCTTTGGGACTAGGAACACCGGGGAGCTGTTTTTT	CASSFGTRNTGELFF
.	TRBJ2-5	.	TRBV2	TGTGCCAGCAGTGACCCCCGACTGTCGGGAGAGACCCAGTACTTC	CASSDPRLSGETQYF
once	TRBJ2-7	.	TRBV5-1	TGCGCCAGCAGCTTGGAAACCTACGCTACCTACGAGCAGTACTTC	CASSLETYATYEQYF
.	TRBJ1-3	.	TRBV6-5	TGTGCCAGCAGCTTCAGAGTTGCTGGAAACACCATATATTTT	CASSFRVAGNTIYF
once	TRBJ2-7	.	TRBV7-8	TGTGCCAGCAGCCTAACGGGGAGCTCCTACGAGCAGTACTTC	CASSLTGSSYEQYF
.	TRBJ2-4	.	TRBV5-1	TGCGCCAGCCCCACGGCCGGGTTTGGGTTTGAGTCCAAAAACATTCAGTACTTC	CASPTAGFGFESKNIQYF
.	TRBJ1-5	.	TRBV27	TGTGCCAGCAGCCTGGGGCAGGCCCAGCCCCAGCATTTT	CASSLGQAQPQHF
.	TRBJ2-7	.	TRBV13	TGTGCCAGCAGCTTTGGGGCGGCTGGTTCCGAGCAGTACTTC	CASSFGAAGSEQYF
.	TRBJ2-7	.	TRBV29-1	TGCAGCGTTGTTAGGCCTACCTCCTACGAGCAGTACTTC	CSVVRPTSYEQYF
few	TRBJ2-6	.	TRBV6-5	TGTGCCAGCAGCTTTAGCTCTGGGGCCAACGTCCTGACTTTC	CASSFSSGANVLTF
.	TRBJ1-5	.	TRBV25-1	TGTGCCAGCAGTGAATTAGGAGGGCTCGATCAGCCCCAGCATTTT	CASSELGGLDQPQHF
.	TRBJ2-1	.	TRBV10-1	TGCGCCAGCAGTGATTCCGGACCAGGATACAATGAGCAGTTCTTC	CASSDSGPGYNEQFF
once	TRBJ2-6	TRBD1	TRBV2	TGTGCCAGCAGGATGGACAGGGGCTCTGGGGCCAACGTCCTGACTTTC	CASRMDRGSGANVLTF
.	TRBJ2-2	TRBD1	TRBV5-1	TGCGCCAGCAGCTTGGCCGACAGGGGGGCCGGGGAGCTGTTTTTT	CASSLADRGAGELFF
.	TRBJ1-1	.	TRBV29-1	TGCAGCGTTGAAGATCTGGCGGTTGAAGCTTTCTTT	CSVEDLAVEAFF
.	TRBJ2-7	.	TRBV27	TGTGCCAGCAGTTTCGGCGGGAACTACGAGCAGTACTTC	CASSFGGNYEQYF
.	TRBJ2-3	.	TRBV14	TGTGCCAGCAGCCGGGGACCGGGGGAACCAGATACGCAGTATTTT	CASSRGPGEPDTQYF
few	TRBJ1-2	.	TRBV4-1	TGCGCCAGCAGCCAAGCCAACAGTAACTATGGCTACACCTTC	CASSQANSNYGYTF
medium-sized	TRBJ2-7	TRBD1	TRBV7-3	TGTGCCAGCAGTAACCGGGACAGGGGGCACTACGAGCAGTACTTC	CASSNRDRGHYEQYF
.	TRBJ2-5	TRBD2	TRBV9	TGTGCCAGCAGCGACACCAGCGGGAGTGAGGAGACCCAGTACTTC	CASSDTSGSEETQYF
.	TRBJ2-2	.	TRBV6-5	TGTGCCAGCAGTTACAGGGACTTACACACCGGGGAGCTGTTTTTT	CASSYRDLHTGELFF
.	TRBJ2-7	.	TRBV19	TGTGCCAGTAGTACCGGGACAGAGCAGTACTTC	CASSTGTEQYF
once	TRBJ2-3	TRBD2	TRBV15	TGTGCCACCAGCAGCAGCGGGAGTGCCTCTAGCACAGATACGCAGTATTTT	CATSSSGSASSTDTQYF
.	TRBJ2-2	TRBD2	TRBV29-1	TGCAGCGTTGAAGTAGCTGGGGGACTAAACACCGGGGAGCTGTTTTTT	CSVEVAGGLNTGELFF
few	TRBJ2-1	TRBD1	TRBV29-1	TGCAGCGTTGATTCGACCAGTAGACAGGGATTCGATGAGCAGTTCTTC	CSVDSTSRQGFDEQFF
.	TRBJ2-7	TRBD2	TRBV7-6	TGTGCCAGCAGCTTCACGGGAGGGACCTACGAGCAGTACTTC	CASSFTGGTYEQYF
few	TRBJ2-1	.	TRBV7-9	TGTGCCAGCAGCCCTGCGGGTGAGCAGTTCTTC	CASSPAGEQFF
.	TRBJ2-6	TRBD2	TRBV9	TGTGCCAGCAGCGGAACTAGCGGGAGAAGCTCTGGGGCCAACGTCCTGACTTTC	CASSGTSGRSSGANVLTF
few	TRBJ2-1	.	TRBV29-1	TGCAGCGTTGAAGGGACGATGGGCAGGGGAATGGACAATGAGCAGTTCTTC	CSVEGTMGRGMDNEQFF
.	TRBJ1-1	.	TRBV7-8	TGTGCCAGCACCGAGACAACTTTGAACACTGAAGCTTTCTTT	CASTETTLNTEAFF
.	TRBJ2-7	TRBD1	TRBV2	TGTGCCAGCGGTAAAGGACAGGAGTTCTACGAGCAGTACTTC	CASGKGQEFYEQYF
.	TRBJ2-4	.	TRBV7-9	TGTGCCAGCAGCGACCCCGGGGGCGCGACCAAAAACATTCAGTACTTC	CASSDPGGATKNIQYF